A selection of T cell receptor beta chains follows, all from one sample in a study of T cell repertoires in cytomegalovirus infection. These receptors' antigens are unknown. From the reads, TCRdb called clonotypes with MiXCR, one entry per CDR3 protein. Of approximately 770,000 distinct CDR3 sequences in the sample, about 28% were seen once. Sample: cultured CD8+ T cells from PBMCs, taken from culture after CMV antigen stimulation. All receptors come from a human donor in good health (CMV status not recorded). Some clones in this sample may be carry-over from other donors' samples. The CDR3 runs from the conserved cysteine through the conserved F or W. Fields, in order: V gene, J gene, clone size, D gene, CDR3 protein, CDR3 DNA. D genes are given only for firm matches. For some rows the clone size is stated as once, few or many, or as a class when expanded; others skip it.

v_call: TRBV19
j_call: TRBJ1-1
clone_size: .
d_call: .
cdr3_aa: CASSALVRNTEAFF
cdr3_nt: TGTGCCAGTAGTGCCTTGGTTCGGAACACTGAAGCTTTCTTT

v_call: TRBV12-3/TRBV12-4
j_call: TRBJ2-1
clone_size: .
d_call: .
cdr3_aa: CASSLTGNDQFF
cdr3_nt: TGTGCCAGCAGTTTAACGGGCAATGATCAGTTCTTC

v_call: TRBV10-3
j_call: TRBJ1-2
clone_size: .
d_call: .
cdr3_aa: CAISRTADGYTF
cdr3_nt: TGTGCCATCAGCCGGACAGCGGATGGCTACACCTTC

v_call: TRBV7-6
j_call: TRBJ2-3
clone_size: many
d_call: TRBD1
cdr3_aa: CASSVTARDRGRNTQYF
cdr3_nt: TGTGCCAGCAGCGTTACAGCCCGGGACAGGGGGCGAAATACGCAGTATTTT

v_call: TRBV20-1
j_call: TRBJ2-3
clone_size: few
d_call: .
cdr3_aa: CSARILGAGVRDTQYF
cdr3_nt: TGCAGTGCTAGAATCCTGGGGGCGGGGGTTCGGGATACGCAGTATTTT

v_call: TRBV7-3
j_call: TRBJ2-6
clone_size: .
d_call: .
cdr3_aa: CASSLALSVSGANVLTF
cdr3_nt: TGTGCCAGCAGCTTAGCACTGAGCGTCTCTGGGGCCAACGTCCTGACTTTC

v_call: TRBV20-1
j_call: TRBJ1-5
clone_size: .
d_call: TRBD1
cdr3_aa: CSARDRAGGEWGNQPQHF
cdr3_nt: TGCAGTGCTAGAGATCGGGCAGGGGGCGAGTGGGGCAATCAGCCCCAGCATTTT

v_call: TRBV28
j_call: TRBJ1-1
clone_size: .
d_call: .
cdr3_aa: CASSYGPQAFF
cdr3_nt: TGTGCCAGCAGTTATGGCCCCCAAGCTTTCTTT

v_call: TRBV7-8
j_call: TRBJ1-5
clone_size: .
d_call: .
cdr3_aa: CASSLGWAGNQPQHF
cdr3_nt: TGTGCCAGCAGCTTAGGGTGGGCGGGAAATCAGCCCCAGCATTTT

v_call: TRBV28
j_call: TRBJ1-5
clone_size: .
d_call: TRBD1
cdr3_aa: CASSLLGTGVDQPQHF
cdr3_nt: TGTGCCAGCAGTTTATTGGGGACAGGGGTGGATCAGCCCCAGCATTTT

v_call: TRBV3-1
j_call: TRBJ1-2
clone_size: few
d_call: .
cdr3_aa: CASSQEGSSQHFYGYTF
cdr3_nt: TGTGCCAGCAGCCAAGAAGGTTCATCTCAGCATTTCTATGGCTACACCTTC

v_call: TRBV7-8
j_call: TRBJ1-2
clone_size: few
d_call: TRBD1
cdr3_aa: CASSLYDRAPLGYTF
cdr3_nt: TGTGCCAGCAGCTTGTACGACAGGGCCCCCCTAGGCTACACCTTC

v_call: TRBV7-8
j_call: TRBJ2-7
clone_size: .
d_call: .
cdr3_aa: CASSWGGPREQYF
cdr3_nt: TGTGCCAGCAGCTGGGGGGGCCCTCGAGAGCAGTACTTC

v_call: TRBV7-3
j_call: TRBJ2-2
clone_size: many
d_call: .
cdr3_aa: CASIPRWGTGELFF
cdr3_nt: TGTGCCAGCATCCCTCGGTGGGGTACCGGGGAGCTGTTTTTT

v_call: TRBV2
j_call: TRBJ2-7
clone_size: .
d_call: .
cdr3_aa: CASSETGYLFYEQYF
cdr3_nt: TGTGCCAGCAGTGAAACAGGGTATCTGTTCTACGAGCAGTACTTC

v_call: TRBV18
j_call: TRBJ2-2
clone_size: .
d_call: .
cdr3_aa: CASSGSRDTYTGELFF
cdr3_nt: TGTGCCAGCTCAGGATCCCGGGACACATACACCGGGGAGCTGTTTTTT

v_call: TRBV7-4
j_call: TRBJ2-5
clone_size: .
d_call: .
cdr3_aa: CASSFTGLNLETQYF
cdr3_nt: TGTGCCAGCAGCTTTACAGGGCTAAATTTGGAGACCCAGTACTTC

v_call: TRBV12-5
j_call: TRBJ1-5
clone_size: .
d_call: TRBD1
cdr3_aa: CASGLIQGAVQPQHF
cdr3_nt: TGTGCTAGTGGTTTGATCCAGGGGGCTGTTCAGCCCCAGCATTTT

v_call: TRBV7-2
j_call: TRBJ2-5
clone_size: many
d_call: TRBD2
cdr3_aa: CASSLFVRGAVRDYQGETQYF
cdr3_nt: TGTGCCAGCAGCTTATTCGTCAGAGGGGCCGTCCGGGACTATCAAGGAGAGACCCAGTACTTC

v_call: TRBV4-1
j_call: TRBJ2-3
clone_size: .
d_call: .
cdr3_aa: CASSQRWGTTSTDTQYF
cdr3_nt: TGCGCCAGCAGCCAAAGATGGGGGACAACTAGCACAGATACGCAGTATTTT

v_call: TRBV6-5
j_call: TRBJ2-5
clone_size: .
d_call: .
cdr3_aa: CASRGIQETQYF
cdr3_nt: TGTGCCAGCAGGGGAATACAAGAGACCCAGTACTTC

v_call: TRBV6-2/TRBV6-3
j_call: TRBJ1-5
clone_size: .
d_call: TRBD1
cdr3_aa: CASSFTRTGRERAQHF
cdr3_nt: TGTGCCAGCAGTTTTACCCGGACAGGGAGGGAGAGGGCCCAGCATTTT

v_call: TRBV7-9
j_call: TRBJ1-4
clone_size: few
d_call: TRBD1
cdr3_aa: CASSLPEVGTGREKLFF
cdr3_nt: TGTGCCAGCAGCTTACCCGAGGTGGGGACAGGGCGAGAAAAACTGTTTTTT

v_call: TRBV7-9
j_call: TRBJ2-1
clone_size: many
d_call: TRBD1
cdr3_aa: CASSYRDRGQNEQFF
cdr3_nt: TGTGCCAGCAGCTACCGGGACAGGGGACAGAATGAGCAGTTCTTC

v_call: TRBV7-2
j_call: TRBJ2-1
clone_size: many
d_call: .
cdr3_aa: CASSLYHRGVSSYNEQFF
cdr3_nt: TGTGCCAGCAGCTTATACCATCGCGGGGTTAGCTCCTACAATGAGCAGTTCTTC

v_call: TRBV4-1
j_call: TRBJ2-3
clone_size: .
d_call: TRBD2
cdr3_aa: CASSQEPSGRYTDTQYF
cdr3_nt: TGCGCCAGCAGCCAAGAGCCCAGCGGGAGGTACACAGATACGCAGTATTTT

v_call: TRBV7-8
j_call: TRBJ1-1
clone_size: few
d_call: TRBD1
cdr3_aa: CASSPFGQDQNTEAFF
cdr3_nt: TGTGCCAGCAGCCCTTTCGGACAGGACCAGAACACTGAAGCTTTCTTT

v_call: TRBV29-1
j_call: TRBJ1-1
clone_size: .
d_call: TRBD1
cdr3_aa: CSGGQGPGTEAFF
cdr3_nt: TGCAGCGGAGGACAGGGGCCGGGCACTGAAGCTTTCTTT

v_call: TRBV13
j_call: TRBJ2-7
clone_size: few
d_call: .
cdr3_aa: CASSSTDLYEQYF
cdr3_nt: TGTGCCAGCAGCTCGACAGACCTCTACGAGCAGTACTTC

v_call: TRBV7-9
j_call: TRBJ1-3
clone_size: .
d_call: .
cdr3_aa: CASSSGQSGNTIYF
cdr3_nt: TGTGCCAGCAGCTCCGGACAGTCCGGAAACACCATATATTTT

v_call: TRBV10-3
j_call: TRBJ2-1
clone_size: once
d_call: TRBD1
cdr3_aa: CAIAGTGSYNEQFF
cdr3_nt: TGTGCCATCGCCGGGACAGGCTCCTACAATGAGCAGTTCTTC

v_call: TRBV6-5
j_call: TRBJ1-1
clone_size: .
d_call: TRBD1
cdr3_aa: CASSPGRDSLATF
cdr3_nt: TGTGCCAGCAGCCCCGGGCGGGACAGCCTTGCCACTTTT

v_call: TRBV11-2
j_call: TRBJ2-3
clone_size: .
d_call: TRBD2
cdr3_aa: CASSRRAGGPDTQYF
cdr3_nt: TGTGCCAGCAGCCGAAGGGCGGGGGGGCCAGATACGCAGTATTTT

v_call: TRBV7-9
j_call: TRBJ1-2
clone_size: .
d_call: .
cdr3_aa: CASSLDSPRPRYGYTF
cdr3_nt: TGTGCCAGCAGCTTGGACAGCCCTCGCCCTCGCTATGGCTACACCTTC

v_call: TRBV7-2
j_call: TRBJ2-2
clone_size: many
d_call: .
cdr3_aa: CASFRWGTNTGELFF
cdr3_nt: TGTGCCAGCTTTAGGTGGGGGACGAACACCGGGGAGCTGTTTTTT

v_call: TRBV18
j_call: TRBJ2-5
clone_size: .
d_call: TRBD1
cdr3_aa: CASSQADRDLEETQYF
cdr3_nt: TGTGCCAGCTCACAAGCCGACAGGGACCTTGAAGAGACCCAGTACTTC

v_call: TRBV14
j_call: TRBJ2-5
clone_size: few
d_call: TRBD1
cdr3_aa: CASSQFRDRVETQYF
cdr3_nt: TGTGCCAGCAGCCAGTTCCGGGACAGGGTGGAGACCCAGTACTTC

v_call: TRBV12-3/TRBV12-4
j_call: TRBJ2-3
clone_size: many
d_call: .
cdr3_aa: CASSLFGGGGDTQYF
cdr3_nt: TGTGCCAGCAGTTTATTTGGGGGCGGGGGAGATACGCAGTATTTT

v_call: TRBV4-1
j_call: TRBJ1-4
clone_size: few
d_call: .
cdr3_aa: CASSQSTEGDEKLFF
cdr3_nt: TGCGCCAGCAGCCAATCCACCGAGGGCGATGAAAAACTGTTTTTT